Shown below are 27 T cell receptor beta chains from a single sample sequenced in a study of T cells after yellow fever vaccination. TCRdb ran MiXCR on the 5' RACE reads and lists one entry per CDR3 protein. Of hundreds of thousands of distinct CDR3 sequences listed, under 15% are singletons. The sequences come from CD4+ T cells sorted from PBMCs, collected 15 days after the yellow fever booster vaccination. The receptors shown here come from a man aged 18 to 29 who received the YFV17D yellow fever vaccine.

This sequence joins TRBV7-2 and TRBJ2-3; 8 nucleotides agree with TRBD1. Germline V gene lookup returns CDR1 SGHTA and CDR2 FQGNSA. The CDR3 consists of 15 residues. Trimming removed 7 bases from V and 2 bases from J; junction bases left unmatched: 8. CDR3 sequence reads: CASTQGAVFTDTQYF. In DNA form, the CDR3 reads TGTGCCAGCACCCAGGGGGCCGTGTTCACAGATACGCAGTATTTT.

This clonotype was picked up a small number of times. The V call is TRBV6-2 or TRBV6-3, the J call TRBJ1-1; TRBD1 aligns across 9 bases. The germline V gene has CDR1 MNHEY and CDR2 SVGEGT. V shed 2 bases, J shed 1 base, and the junction held 2 bases outside the gene matches. This CDR3 is built from 15 residues. CDR3 sequence (DNA): TGTGCCAGCAGTTACCTACAGGGGGCGAACACTGAAGCTTTCTTT. It codes for CASSYLQGANTEAFF.

CDR3 nucleotide sequence: TGCAGCGTTGAGGGGTCCAGACCGCGGAGCACAGATACGCAGTATTTT. Translation: CSVEGSRPRSTDTQYF. This chain links TRBV29-1 with TRBJ2-3; D unresolved. V was cut by 3 bases and J by 0 bases, with 16 bases left in between. Looked up from germline, CDR1 is SQVTM and CDR2 is ANQGSEA. This CDR3 contains 16 residues.

This clonotype was seen more than once but under ten times. This chain joins TRBV7-6 and TRBJ2-3, with D possibly TRBD2 on 7 matching bases. Germline CDR1 and CDR2: SGHVS and FNYEAQ. The CDR3 is 16 amino acids. V was trimmed by 8 bases and J by 0 bases, leaving 18 bases between them. DNA for the CDR3: TGTGCCAGCGGAAGGGTAGGGGGGGCTAGCACAGATACGCAGTATTTT. As protein: CASGRVGGASTDTQYF.

This clonotype came up many times. The V and J genes are TRBV4-3 and TRBJ2-6; D unresolved. This CDR3 spans 15 amino acids. The V and J ends lost 1 base and 0 bases respectively, with 4 bases between them. The germline V gene encodes CDR1 LGHNA and CDR2 YSLEER. The CDR3 protein is CASSQVGSGANVLTF. For the CDR3, the DNA is TGCGCCAGCAGCCAAGTTGGCTCTGGGGCCAACGTCCTGACTTTC.

This clonotype was seen only a few times. This sequence joins TRBV4-1 and TRBJ2-3; the D gene is possibly TRBD2 (6 bases). The germline V gene encodes CDR1 MGHRA and CDR2 YSYEKL. With 6 bases removed from V and 1 base from J, the gap between germline ends came to 26 bases. The length of the CDR3 is 19 residues. CDR3 amino acids: CASRRGYPELAGGTDTQYF. The CDR3 DNA sequence: TGCGCCAGCAGACGGGGATACCCCGAACTAGCTGGAGGCACAGATACGCAGTATTTT.

V and J are TRBV4-2 and TRBJ2-3, with TRBD2 as a possible D gene (6 bases). The V and J ends lost 1 base and 4 bases respectively, with 15 bases between them. The CDR3 spans 16 residues. Germline V gives CDR1 LGHNA, CDR2 YNFKEQ. The CDR3 bases are TGTGCCAGCAGCCAAGCTCCAGGGTGGGGGGCAGATACGCAGTATTTT. Translation gives CASSQAPGWGADTQYF.

This clonotype has at least ten counts. The chain combines TRBV5-6 with TRBJ2-1, with 9 bases matching TRBD2. The CDR3 is 14 residues long. Germline CDR1 reads SGHDT; CDR2 reads YYEEEE. V gave up 3 bases and J gave up 7 bases; unmatched junction bases: 5. The CDR3 coding sequence is TGTGCCAGCAGCTCGGGACTAGCAGCGAATGAGCAGTTCTTC. As protein: CASSSGLAANEQFF.

A few counts support this clonotype. The V and J genes are TRBV6-6 and TRBJ2-7; D might be TRBD1 (6 bases). V lost 2 bases and J lost 4, with 9 bases in between. The length of the CDR3 is 13 residues. Germline CDR1 reads MNHNY; CDR2 reads SVGAGI (reference sequence). The CDR3: CASSYLQGYEQYV. In DNA form, the CDR3 reads TGTGCCAGCAGTTACCTACAGGGTTACGAGCAGTACGTC.

V is TRBV5-1 and J is TRBJ1-1, with a possible D match to TRBD1 (5 bases). This CDR3 is built from 16 residues. Trimming pared 3 bases from V and 4 bases from J, leaving 19 bases between. The V gene's germline CDR1 is SGHRS and CDR2 YFSETQ. The CDR3 DNA sequence: TGCGCCAGCAGCTACGGGGGGTTCAGGGAGGGCACTGAAGCTTTCTTT. As protein: CASSYGGFREGTEAFF.

Only a few counts were recorded for this clonotype. This rearrangement joins TRBV9 to TRBJ1-2, with D uncertain. The germline V gene encodes CDR1 SGDLS and CDR2 YYNGEE. This CDR3 contains 15 residues. The germline V and J ends were trimmed by 0 bases and 2 bases, with 11 bases remaining between them. CDR3 sequence (DNA): TGTGCCAGCAGCGTAGACCCCTCAACCAACTATGGCTACACCTTC. Protein sequence: CASSVDPSTNYGYTF. The full variable domain, its missing parts supplied by reference TRBV9 and TRBJ1-2, is DSGVTQTPKHLITATGQRVTLRCSPRSGDLSVYWYQQSLDQGLQFLIQYYNGEERAKGNILERFSAQQFPDLHSELNLSSLELGDSALYFCASSVDPSTNYGYTFGSGTRLTVV.

V usage is TRBV7-9 and J usage is TRBJ2-7; possibly TRBD1 for D (5 bases). Germline CDR1 SEHNR, CDR2 FQNEAQ (reference sequence). This CDR3 spans 12 amino acids. V shed 5 bases and J shed 10 bases, with 15 bases lying between them. The CDR3 loop reads CASSPTPGPQYV. CDR3 nucleotides: TGTGCCAGCAGCCCCACTCCAGGGCCACAGTACGTC.

This clonotype has a count of ten or more. V gene TRBV7-9 combines with J gene TRBJ2-1, with 11 positions matching TRBD2. Germline CDR1 and CDR2: SEHNR and FQNEAQ (reference sequence). The CDR3 spans 15 residues. Trimming cost V 5 bases and J 3 bases; bases outside gene matches: 3. CDR3 bases: TGTGCCAGCAGCATACTAGCGGGGGACTACAATGAGCAGTTCTTC. It yields the protein CASSILAGDYNEQFF.

This clonotype was detected only a few times. The V gene is TRBV6-2 or TRBV6-3, the J gene TRBJ2-1; the D is unclear. The CDR3 runs to 15 residues. Germline loops: CDR1 MNHEY, CDR2 SVGEGT. V gave up 2 bases and J gave up 8 bases, with 16 bases separating them. CDR3 sequence: CASSYLPPLGDEQFF. The CDR3 DNA is TGTGCCAGCAGTTACCTGCCTCCCCTTGGCGATGAGCAGTTCTTC.

This clonotype was detected only a few times. The chain employs TRBV3-1 and TRBJ1-2; D unclear. V was trimmed by 6 bases and J by 2 bases, leaving 16 bases between them. Germline assignment: CDR1 LGHDT and CDR2 YNNKEL (reference sequence). The CDR3 is made up of 15 amino acids. The CDR3 coding sequence is TGTGCCAGCAGACCGATCCCCGATACGAACTATGGCTACACCTTC. Translation gives CASRPIPDTNYGYTF.

The J gene is TRBJ2-1, the V gene TRBV4-3; 10 bases align to TRBD2. There are 16 residues in the CDR3. Germline-derived CDR1 and CDR2 are LGHNA and YSLEER. V shed 1 base and J 7 bases; nucleotides not matched to a gene: 7. CDR3 region: CASSQVGSGGLNEQFF. The CDR3 DNA follows: TGCGCCAGCAGCCAAGTAGGTAGCGGGGGGCTTAATGAGCAGTTCTTC.

This clonotype was recorded a few times. The chain carries TRBV4-1 and TRBJ1-2; D is undetermined. The CDR3 runs 16 residues. Germline CDR1 reads MGHRA; CDR2 reads YSYEKL. Trimming took off 2 bases at V and 5 bases at J, with 18 bases between the two ends. The CDR3 is CASSQPLRGREYGYTF. The CDR3 nucleotides read TGCGCCAGCAGCCAACCGCTTCGAGGACGGGAGTATGGCTACACCTTC.

Ten or more counts support this clonotype. V usage is TRBV11-2 and J usage is TRBJ1-2, with D uncertain. V was trimmed by 1 base and J by 2 bases, leaving 8 bases between them. The CDR3 is 14 residues long. Germline CDR1 is SGHAT and CDR2 is FQNNGV. The CDR3 sequence is CASSLGAINYGYTF. The CDR3 DNA reads as TGTGCCAGCAGCTTAGGGGCGATAAACTATGGCTACACCTTC.

This clonotype was observed a few times. This rearrangement joins TRBV5-4 to TRBJ2-1, with 10 bases lining up with TRBD2. Germline V lookup: CDR1 SGHNT, CDR2 YYREEE (reference sequence). The CDR3 covers 16 residues. V lost 7 bases and J lost 7; bases outside the gene matches: 14. The CDR3 bases are TGTGCCAGCCTAACAACAAGCGGGGGGGTTATAAATGAGCAGTTCTTC. Translation gives CASLTTSGGVINEQFF.

This chain connects TRBV9 to TRBJ1-2; the D is unclear. Germline V lookup: CDR1 SGDLS, CDR2 YYNGEE. The V gene lost 0 bases and the J gene lost 3 bases, with 12 bases spanning the gap. The CDR3 length is 15 residues. In nucleotides, the CDR3 is TGTGCCAGCAGCGTAGCCCCGGACGGATACTATGGCTACACCTTC. Translation gives CASSVAPDGYYGYTF.

The rearrangement links TRBV18 to TRBJ2-2; D call uncertain. The CDR3 runs 13 residues. The germline CDR1 and CDR2 sequences are KGHSH and LQKENI. V shed 2 bases and J shed 4 bases, with 5 bases lying between them. This chain's CDR3 is CASSPYSTGELFF. CDR3 DNA sequence: TGTGCCAGCTCACCATATAGCACCGGGGAGCTGTTTTTT. Using reference TRBV18 and TRBJ2-2 for the parts outside the CDR3, the full variable domain is NAGVMQNPRHLVRRRGQEARLRCSPMKGHSHVYWYRQLPEEGLKFMVYLQKENIIDESGMPKERFSAEFPKEGPSILRIQQVVRGDSAAYFCASSPYSTGELFFGEGSRLTVL.

This chain links TRBV12-3 or TRBV12-4 with TRBJ1-3; a weak D match, TRBD1 (5 bases). This CDR3 has 14 residues. The V gene lost 6 bases and the J gene lost 4 bases, with 13 bases spanning the gap. The CDR3 nucleotides read TGTGCCAGCAGAACGGACTCAGGGGGAAACACCATATATTTT. It codes for CASRTDSGGNTIYF.

The chain has TRBV5-1 and TRBJ2-2; 11 bases are shared with TRBD2. This CDR3 is built from 14 residues. The V segment lost 7 bases and the J segment 5 bases; nucleotides outside the gene matches: 4. Germline V gene lookup returns CDR1 SGHRS and CDR2 YFSETQ. The DNA of the CDR3 is TGCGCCAGCCAAACTAGCGGGGGAACCGGGGAGCTGTTTTTT. The encoded protein is CASQTSGGTGELFF.

In its sample, this clonotype was seen a few times. This chain uses TRBV7-8 with TRBJ1-6; D is possibly TRBD1 (6 bases). The V end lost 5 bases, the J end lost 2 bases, and 13 bases lay between the germline ends. Looked up from germline, CDR1 is SGHVS and CDR2 is FQNEAQ. The CDR3 has 16 amino acids. Written as DNA, the CDR3 is TGTGCCAGCAGCCCAAAAAGGGGGGCCTATAATTCACCCCTCCACTTT. This sequence encodes CASSPKRGAYNSPLHF.

This clonotype was found a few times. J is TRBJ2-6 and V is TRBV20-1; D is possibly TRBD2 (6 bases). The CDR3 consists of 15 residues. Germline CDR1 is DFQATT and CDR2 is SNEGSKA (reference sequence). V was shortened by 3 bases and J by 0 bases, with 9 bases between the two germline ends. The chain's CDR3 is CSASGGSSGANVLTF. As DNA, the CDR3 is TGCAGTGCTAGTGGAGGGAGCTCTGGGGCCAACGTCCTGACTTTC.

This sequence joins TRBV7-9 and TRBJ2-5; 7 bases are shared with TRBD1. The CDR3 runs to 13 residues. CDR1 SEHNR and CDR2 FQNEAQ come from the germline V gene (reference sequence). Unmatched junction bases numbered 6, after V lost 6 bases and J lost 5 bases. The chain's CDR3 is CASRPTGRETQYF. The CDR3 DNA sequence: TGTGCCAGCAGGCCGACAGGGCGGGAGACCCAGTACTTC.

This sequence joins TRBV11-3 and TRBJ2-2; no firm D call. The germline V gene encodes CDR1 SGHNT and CDR2 YENEEA. The CDR3 is made up of 13 amino acids. V lost 5 bases and J lost 4, with 8 bases in between. CDR3 DNA sequence: TGTGCCAGCAGCCCCGATTCCACCGGGGAGCTGTTTTTT. Protein sequence: CASSPDSTGELFF.